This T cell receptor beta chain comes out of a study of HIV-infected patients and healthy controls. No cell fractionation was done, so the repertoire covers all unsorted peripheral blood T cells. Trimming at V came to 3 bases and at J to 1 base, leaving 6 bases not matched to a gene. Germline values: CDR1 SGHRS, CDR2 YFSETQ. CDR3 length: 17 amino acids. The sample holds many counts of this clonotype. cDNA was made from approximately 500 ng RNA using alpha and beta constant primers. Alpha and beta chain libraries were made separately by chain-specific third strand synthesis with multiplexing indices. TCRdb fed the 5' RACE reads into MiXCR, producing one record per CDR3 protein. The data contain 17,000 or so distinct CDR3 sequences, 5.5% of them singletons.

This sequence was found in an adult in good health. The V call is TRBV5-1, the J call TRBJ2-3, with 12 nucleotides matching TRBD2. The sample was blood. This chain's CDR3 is CASSWLAGGPGTDTQYF. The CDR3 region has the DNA TGCGCCAGCAGCTGGCTAGCGGGGGGGCCTGGCACAGATACGCAGTATTTT.